The clone carrying this T cell receptor (beta chain) was seen more than once but under ten times. Researchers prepared the TCRbeta library using unique molecular identifiers, the study reports. TCRdb re-analysed the PCR reads in MiXCR, keeping a single row per CDR3 protein. The table has about 610,000 distinct CDR3 sequences, about 11% seen once. The data derive from a study of T-cell reconstitution after alpha-beta-depleted transplantation in children. This TCR was sampled from a human donor who donated a stem cell graft to a child with acute myeloid leukemia. The starting material was PBMCs from the stem cell graft donor, obtained from the stem cell graft.

CDR3 protein: CASSLVPWTSGRFDSYNEQFF. CDR3 coding DNA: TGTGCCAGCAGCTTAGTCCCCTGGACTAGCGGGAGGTTTGACTCCTACAATGAGCAGTTCTTC. The chain combines TRBV11-2 with TRBJ2-1; 14 nucleotides agree with TRBD2. There are 21 residues in the CDR3. The germline CDR1 and CDR2 sequences are SGHAT and FQNNGV. The J segment lost 0 bases and the V segment lost 1 base, leaving 11 bases of the junction unmatched.